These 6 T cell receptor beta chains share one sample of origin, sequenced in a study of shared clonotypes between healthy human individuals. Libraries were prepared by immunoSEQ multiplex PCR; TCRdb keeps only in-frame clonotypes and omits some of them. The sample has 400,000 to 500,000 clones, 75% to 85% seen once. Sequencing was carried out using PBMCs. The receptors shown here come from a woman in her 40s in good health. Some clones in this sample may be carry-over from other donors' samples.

The CDR3 loop reads CASNGSGQRNTIYF. For the CDR3, the DNA is TGTGCCAGCAACGGTTCAGGGCAGAGAAACACCATATATTTT. J is TRBJ1-3 and V is TRBV28; D may be TRBD1 (5 bases). Germline CDR1 and CDR2: MDHEN and SYDVKM. There are 14 residues in the CDR3. Trimming cost V 7 bases and J 5 bases, with 15 bases left between them. Combining the CDR3 with reference TRBV28 and TRBJ1-3 gives the whole variable domain DVKVTQSSRYLVKRTGEKVFLECVQDMDHENMFWYRQDPGLGLRLIYFSYDVKMKEKGDIPEGYSVSREKKERFSLILESASTNQTSMYLCASNGSGQRNTIYFGEGSWLTVV.

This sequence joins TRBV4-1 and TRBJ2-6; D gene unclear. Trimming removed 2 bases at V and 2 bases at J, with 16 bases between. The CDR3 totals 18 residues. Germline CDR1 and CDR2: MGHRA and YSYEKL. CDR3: CASSQLPTDVAGANVLTF. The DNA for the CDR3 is TGCGCCAGCAGCCAACTTCCCACGGACGTGGCTGGGGCCAACGTCCTGACTTTC.

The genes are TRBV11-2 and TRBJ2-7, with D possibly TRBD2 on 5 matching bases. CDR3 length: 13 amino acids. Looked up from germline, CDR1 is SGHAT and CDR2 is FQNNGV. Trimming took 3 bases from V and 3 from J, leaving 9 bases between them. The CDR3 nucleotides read TGTGCCAGCAGCTTCCTAGCTAACTACGAGCAGTACTTC. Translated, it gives CASSFLANYEQYF.

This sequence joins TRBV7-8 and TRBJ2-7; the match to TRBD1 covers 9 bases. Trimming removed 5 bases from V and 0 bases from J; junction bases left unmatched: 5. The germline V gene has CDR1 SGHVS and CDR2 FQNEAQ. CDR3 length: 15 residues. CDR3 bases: TGTGCCAGCAGCGCCCGGGACAGGGACTCCTACGAGCAGTACTTC. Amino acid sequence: CASSARDRDSYEQYF.

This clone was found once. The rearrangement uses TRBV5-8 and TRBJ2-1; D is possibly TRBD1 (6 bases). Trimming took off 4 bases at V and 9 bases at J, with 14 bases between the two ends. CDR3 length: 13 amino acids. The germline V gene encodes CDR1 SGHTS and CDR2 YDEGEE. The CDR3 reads CASSRPGVIEQFF. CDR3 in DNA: TGTGCCAGCAGCCGGCCAGGGGTGATTGAGCAGTTCTTC.

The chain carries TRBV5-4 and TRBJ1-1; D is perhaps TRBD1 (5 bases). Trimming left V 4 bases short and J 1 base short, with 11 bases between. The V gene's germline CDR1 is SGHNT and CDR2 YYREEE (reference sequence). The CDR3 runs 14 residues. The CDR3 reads CASSGGGWNTEAFF. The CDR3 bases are TGTGCCAGCAGCGGGGGGGGATGGAACACTGAAGCTTTCTTT.